These 25 T cell receptor beta chains came from one sample sequenced in a study of T cell repertoires in ileal Crohn's disease. Time point given: neoterminal ileum biopsy at postoperative endoscopy, about 6 months after surgery. The table came from immunoSEQ multiplex PCR; TCRdb's copy has only in-frame clones and leaves some out. The data show fewer than 12,000 clones, more than 60% seen once. Sequencing was performed on ileal tissue. Receptors originate from an adult with Crohn's disease.

The V call is TRBV28, the J call TRBJ2-1, with 13 bases that match TRBD2. Germline loops: CDR1 MDHEN, CDR2 SYDVKM. CDR3 length equals 18 residues. V lost 5 bases, J lost 2 bases, and 9 bases stayed unmatched. This chain's CDR3 is CASSPNPGTSGAYNEQFF. CDR3 nucleotide sequence: TGTGCCAGCAGTCCGAACCCCGGGACTAGCGGGGCCTACAATGAGCAGTTCTTC.

In its sample, this clone is large. The V call is TRBV6-6, the J call TRBJ2-1, with D maybe TRBD2 (5 bases). The germline V and J ends were trimmed by 0 bases and 10 bases, with 7 bases remaining between them. The CDR3 length is 12 residues. Germline V gene sequence: CDR1 MNHNY, CDR2 SVGAGI (reference sequence). The CDR3 region is CASSYSPGEQFF. The CDR3 region has the DNA TGTGCCAGCAGTTACTCCCCGGGGGAGCAGTTCTTC.

This chain connects TRBV2 to TRBJ2-7; possible D gene TRBD1, 6 bases. V lost 7 bases to trimming and J lost 3 bases, with 7 bases between them. The CDR3 is 11 amino acids. Germline V gene sequence: CDR1 SNHLY, CDR2 FYNNEI. The CDR3 loop is CASNRDYEQYF. The CDR3 region has the DNA TGTGCCAGCAACAGGGACTACGAGCAGTACTTC.

The chain combines TRBV5-1 with TRBJ1-1, with 8 bases fitting TRBD1. V was clipped by 4 bases and J by 4 bases; unmatched bases: 12. The CDR3 is made up of 16 amino acids. Looked up from germline, CDR1 is SGHRS and CDR2 is YFSETQ. CDR3 loop: CASSPTERQGSTEAFF. The CDR3 DNA reads as TGCGCCAGCAGCCCCACGGAACGACAGGGGTCCACTGAAGCTTTCTTT.

V gene TRBV7-2 combines with J gene TRBJ2-2; D unresolved. The CDR3 length is 14 residues. V gave up 3 bases and J gave up 7 bases, with 12 bases separating them. Germline CDR1 SGHTA, CDR2 FQGNSA. CDR3 region: CASSFISSIGELFF. The DNA for the CDR3 is TGTGCCAGCAGCTTCATTAGTAGTATCGGGGAGCTGTTTTTT.

The rearrangement links TRBV30 to TRBJ2-5, with D perhaps matching TRBD1 (5 bases). The assigned J gene may be wrong: the sequence end matches TRBJ2-7 better. Germline-derived CDR1 and CDR2 are GTSNPN and SVGIG (reference sequence). The length of the CDR3 is 12 residues. CDR3 nucleotides: TGTGCCTGGAGCCCCAGGGCCTACGAGCAGTACTTC. Amino acid sequence: CAWSPRAYEQYF.

V is TRBV27 and J is TRBJ2-7; 11 nucleotides agree with TRBD2. The CDR3 consists of 16 residues. Germline V gives CDR1 MNHEY, CDR2 SMNVEV (reference sequence). J lost 2 bases, V lost 5 bases, and 8 bases had no gene match. This CDR3 reads CASSPAGLADTYEQYF. The CDR3 bases are TGTGCCAGCAGTCCCGCGGGACTAGCGGATACCTACGAGCAGTACTTC.

The rearrangement links TRBV6-1 to TRBJ2-2, with 7 bases lining up with TRBD1. The V segment lost 0 bases and the J segment 4 bases; nucleotides outside the gene matches: 2. Germline V gives CDR1 MNHNS, CDR2 SASEGT. There are 15 residues in the CDR3. The DNA of the CDR3 is TGTGCCAGCAGTGAAGCAGGGGGCGGCACCGGGGAGCTGTTTTTT. It is translated as CASSEAGGGTGELFF.

The genes are TRBV6-5 and TRBJ1-4, with 7 nucleotides matching TRBD1. This CDR3 has 14 residues. Germline lookup yields CDR1 MNHEY and CDR2 SVGAGI. V trimming: 6 bases; J trimming: 4 bases; junction bases outside the gene matches: 5. The CDR3 spells CASSLTGINEKLFF. In nucleotides, the CDR3 is TGTGCCAGCAGCCTGACAGGGATTAATGAAAAACTGTTTTTT.

This chain connects TRBV30 to TRBJ1-6, with D perhaps matching TRBD1 (5 bases). The CDR3 spans 12 residues. Deletions cut 7 bases from V and 6 bases from J, with 10 bases between. Germline assignment: CDR1 GTSNPN and CDR2 SVGIG (reference sequence). DNA of the CDR3: TGTGCCTTCCGGACACCTAATTCACCCCTCCACTTT. It specifies CAFRTPNSPLHF.

The chain has TRBV15 and TRBJ1-5; TRBD1 is a possible D gene (5 bases). The germline V and J ends were trimmed by 6 bases and 1 base, with 10 bases remaining between them. Germline V gene lookup returns CDR1 LNHNV and CDR2 YYDKDF (reference sequence). This CDR3 has 14 residues. The CDR3 sequence is CATRRGGSNQPQHF. CDR3 nucleotide sequence: TGTGCCACCAGGCGGGGGGGGAGCAATCAGCCCCAGCATTTT. The full variable domain, with the rest looked up from reference TRBV15 and TRBJ1-5, is DAMVIQNPRYQVTQFGKPVTLSCSQTLNHNVMYWYQQKSSQAPKLLFHYYDKDFNNEADTPDNFQSRRPNTSFCFLDIRSPGLGDTAMYLCATRRGGSNQPQHFGDGTRLSIL.

This clone counts as medium-sized. The rearrangement links TRBV7-9 to TRBJ1-3, with a tentative D call TRBD1 (6 bases). This CDR3 spans 14 amino acids. The V end was cut by 6 bases, the J end by 2 bases, with 11 bases between. CDR1 and CDR2 (germline): SEHNR, FQNEAQ (reference sequence). The CDR3 here is CASSPTGPGNTIYF. The CDR3 nucleotides read TGTGCCAGCAGTCCCACAGGGCCTGGAAACACCATATATTTT.

The chain has TRBV5-5 and TRBJ2-1, with D perhaps TRBD2 (5 bases). V dropped 7 bases and J dropped 3 bases, with 11 bases sitting between them. The CDR3 sequence is 13 residues long. The germline CDR1 and CDR2 sequences are SGHKS and YYEKEE (reference sequence). CDR3 sequence (DNA): TGTGCCAGCGGAGGAGGAAACTACAATGAGCAGTTCTTC. It translates to CASGGGNYNEQFF.

The chain couples TRBV5-6 to TRBJ2-1, with TRBD2 matching over 7 bases. The V and J ends lost 2 bases and 8 bases, in that order; junction bases with no gene match: 13. The V gene's germline CDR1 is SGHDT and CDR2 YYEEEE. The CDR3 length is 16 residues. CDR3 DNA sequence: TGTGCCAGCAGCTTAGGACTAGTTGGGTTCTTCGATGAGCAGTTCTTC. Protein product: CASSLGLVGFFDEQFF. Together with reference TRBV5-6 and TRBJ2-1, the CDR3 gives the full variable domain: DAGVTQSPTHLIKTRGQQVTLRCSPKSGHDTVSWYQQALGQGPQFIFQYYEEEERQRGNFPDRFSGHQFPNYSSELNVNALLLGDSALYLCASSLGLVGFFDEQFFGPGTRLTVL.

The genes are TRBV7-9 and TRBJ2-1; 10 nucleotides agree with TRBD2. CDR3 length: 14 amino acids. Germline trimming cut 5 bases from V and 8 bases from J; bases unmatched to any gene: 6. CDR1 SEHNR and CDR2 FQNEAQ come from the germline V gene (reference sequence). CDR3 in DNA: TGTGCCAGCAGCAGGAGCGGGGGGGCTTATGAGCAGTTCTTC. Protein sequence: CASSRSGGAYEQFF.

This rearrangement joins TRBV19 to TRBJ1-1, with D unresolved. CDR1 is LNHDA and CDR2 is SQIVND in the germline V gene (reference sequence). Trimming cost V 5 bases and J 1 base, with 8 bases left between them. CDR3 length: 13 amino acids. CDR3 DNA sequence: TGTGCCAGTAGTCGCGATTCGAACACTGAAGCTTTCTTT. Protein sequence: CASSRDSNTEAFF.

CDR3 amino acids: CASKEGHGELFF. The CDR3 DNA reads TGCGCCAGCAAGGAGGGGCACGGGGAGCTGTTTTTT. The rearrangement uses TRBV10-2 and TRBJ2-2, with D possibly TRBD2 on 6 matching bases. The germline V gene encodes CDR1 WSHSY and CDR2 SAAADI. There are 12 residues in the CDR3. Trimming shortened V by 7 bases and J by 7 bases, and 10 bases separated the two germline ends.

The chain uses TRBV4-3 and TRBJ1-5, with D maybe TRBD1 (5 bases). With 0 bases removed from V and 7 bases from J, the gap between germline ends came to 10 bases. Germline values: CDR1 LGHNA, CDR2 YSLEER. The CDR3 totals 14 residues. The CDR3 DNA reads TGCGCCAGCAGCCAAGACAGGGCTCAGCAGCCCCAGCATTTT. Protein product: CASSQDRAQQPQHF.

This clone is a singleton in its sample. The rearrangement joins TRBV30 to TRBJ2-1, with 7 positions matching TRBD1. The germline gives CDR1 GTSNPN, CDR2 SVGIG (reference sequence). This CDR3 has 13 residues. The J segment lost 7 bases and the V segment lost 3 bases, leaving 6 bases of the junction unmatched. CDR3 DNA: TGTGCCTGGAGAAAAGACAGGGATAATGAGCAGTTCTTC. Its translation is CAWRKDRDNEQFF.

V usage is TRBV25-1 and J usage is TRBJ2-7, with 10 bases aligning to TRBD1. J was trimmed by 8 bases and V by 1 base; bases with no gene match: 5. Germline CDR1 and CDR2: MGHDK and SYGVNS. The CDR3 is made up of 14 amino acids. The CDR3 sequence is CASSESATGGKQYF. CDR3 bases: TGTGCCAGCAGTGAATCCGCGACAGGGGGCAAGCAGTACTTC.

V and J are TRBV9 and TRBJ2-1, with 13 bases identical to TRBD2. The junction had 1 base not matched to a gene; V was cut back by 0 bases and J by 7 bases. The CDR3 is 15 residues long. CDR1 is SGDLS and CDR2 is YYNGEE in the germline V gene. CDR3 nucleotides: TGTGCCAGCAGCGTAGAACTAGCGGGGGGGAATGAGCAGTTCTTC. Encoded protein: CASSVELAGGNEQFF.

The J gene is TRBJ1-2, the V gene TRBV18; 8 bases fit TRBD1. The germline V gene encodes CDR1 KGHSH and CDR2 LQKENI. The CDR3 totals 13 residues. V lost 6 bases and J lost 5; bases outside the gene matches: 5. The CDR3 sequence is CASSQTGVYGYTF. The CDR3 coding sequence is TGTGCCAGCTCCCAGACAGGGGTGTATGGCTACACCTTC.

The chain recombines TRBV6-5 with TRBJ1-1; D unclear. V shed 2 bases and J shed 1 base, with 11 bases lying between them. The length of the CDR3 is 15 residues. Germline V CDR1 and CDR2: MNHEY, SVGAGI. The CDR3 bases are TGTGCCAGCAGTTACGGCCTCAACCCGAACACTGAAGCTTTCTTT. It translates to CASSYGLNPNTEAFF.

The V gene is TRBV6-1, the J gene TRBJ1-5, with D hard to call. The germline V and J ends were trimmed by 7 bases and 8 bases, with 18 bases remaining between them. The CDR3 sequence is 14 residues long. Per germline, CDR1 MNHNS and CDR2 SASEGT. CDR3 in amino acids: CASTLWGMREPQHF. The DNA of the CDR3 is TGTGCCAGCACCCTTTGGGGTATGAGGGAGCCCCAGCATTTT.

CDR3 residues: CASSDSLDTDTQYF. The CDR3, as DNA: TGTGCCAGCAGTGACTCTCTAGATACAGATACGCAGTATTTT. The chain carries TRBV6-4 and TRBJ2-3; D remains unclear. The CDR3 is 14 residues long. V lost 0 bases and J lost 3, with 7 bases in between. Germline-derived CDR1 and CDR2 are MRHNA and SNTAGT.